The next 21 T cell receptor beta chains were all read from a single sample in a study of blood T cells in healthy people across ages. The use of a sample-barcoded 5' primer and a J-beta primer mix characterized a second PCR of roughly 6 to 11 cycles. TCRdb used MiXCR to reprocess the 5' RACE reads, holding one entry per CDR3 protein. The table lists about 560,000 distinct CDR3 sequences, 25% to 35% of them singletons. These same records also appear under a second study, on T cells of mothers and their children.

Material for sequencing was blood. These receptors originate from a boy aged 2 to 9 in good health.

The J gene is TRBJ1-1, the V gene TRBV24-1; 7 bases match TRBD1. Germline assignment: CDR1 KGHDR and CDR2 SFDVKD. The length of the CDR3 is 12 residues. Trimming took 3 bases from V and 7 from J; bases not matched to a gene: 1. The CDR3 DNA follows: TGTGCCACCAGTGATAGACAGGGTGAAGCTTTCTTT. It specifies CATSDRQGEAFF.

This clonotype was observed a few times. The chain links TRBV5-1 to TRBJ1-2; weak D call: TRBD1 (6 bases). V dropped 5 bases and J dropped 0 bases, with 14 bases sitting between them. In germline, CDR1 is SGHRS, CDR2 YFSETQ. CDR3 length: 15 residues. The CDR3 nucleotides read TGCGCCAGCAGGTTCCGGGACATATCTAACTATGGCTACACCTTC. It yields the protein CASRFRDISNYGYTF.

This clonotype has just a few counts. J is TRBJ1-2 and V is TRBV12-5; D ambiguous. Trimming stripped 5 bases from V and 4 bases from J, with 11 bases between. The CDR3 contains 13 residues. CDR1 and CDR2 from the germline V gene are LGHNT and FRNRAP. The CDR3 DNA reads as TGTGCTAGTGGTCTCCCCCCAGTCTATGGCTACACCTTC. Residues: CASGLPPVYGYTF.

This clonotype showed up just a few times. The genes are TRBV7-9 and TRBJ1-4; TRBD1 is a possible D gene (5 bases). Germline lookup yields CDR1 SEHNR and CDR2 FQNEAQ (reference sequence). V was pared by 4 bases and J by 0 bases, with 9 bases between. The CDR3 is 15 amino acids. The CDR3 spells CASSSGPSTNEKLFF. The CDR3 nucleotides read TGTGCCAGCAGCTCGGGGCCTTCAACTAATGAAAAACTGTTTTTT.

This clonotype was detected only a few times. The V call is TRBV6-2 or TRBV6-3, the J call TRBJ2-5; TRBD1 agrees at 7 bases. V lost 7 bases to trimming and J lost 1 base; unmatched junction nucleotides: 3. Germline CDR1 reads MNHEY; CDR2 reads SVGEGT. This CDR3 comprises 13 residues. The CDR3 DNA sequence: TGTGCCAGCATCGGGGACAGCCAAGAGACCCAGTACTTC. Translating gives CASIGDSQETQYF.

V gene TRBV20-1 combines with J gene TRBJ2-4; D might be TRBD1 or TRBD2, each matching 5 bases. The CDR3 spans 15 residues. Trimming pared 1 base from V and 5 bases from J, leaving 15 bases between. CDR1 and CDR2 (germline): DFQATT, SNEGSKA (reference sequence). CDR3 DNA sequence: TGCAGTGCTAGAGCTCAAATGGGGACCCAAAACATTCAGTACTTC. Encoded protein: CSARAQMGTQNIQYF.

A few counts support this clonotype. V is TRBV14 and J is TRBJ1-6, with 7 bases fitting TRBD1. With 4 bases clipped from V and 7 bases from J, the junction kept 4 bases outside the gene matches. This CDR3 has 14 residues. Germline V CDR1 and CDR2: SGHDN, FVKESK. The CDR3 nucleotides are TGTGCCAGCAGCCGCCGACAGGGCAATTCACCCCTCCACTTT. Amino acid sequence: CASSRRQGNSPLHF.

This clonotype was picked up a small number of times. V is TRBV12-3 or TRBV12-4 and J is TRBJ1-2; 8 nucleotides match TRBD1. The V segment lost 7 bases and the J segment 5 bases; nucleotides outside the gene matches: 12. This CDR3 spans 15 amino acids. This chain's CDR3 is CASNLGQGRGYGYTF. The DNA for the CDR3 is TGTGCCAGCAACCTTGGACAGGGACGGGGATATGGCTACACCTTC.

This clonotype was counted between two and nine times. This chain links TRBV3-1 with TRBJ1-5; D is undetermined. This CDR3 has 14 amino acids. Trimming took off 0 bases at V and 5 bases at J, with 8 bases between the two ends. CDR1 is LGHDT, CDR2 YNNKEL, per germline (reference sequence). CDR3 sequence: CASSQDRRHQPQHF. CDR3 DNA sequence: TGTGCCAGCAGCCAAGACAGGCGACATCAGCCCCAGCATTTT.

This clonotype appeared a few times. This CDR3 reads CASSDFALYSNQPQHF. CDR3 DNA: TGTGCCAGCAGTGATTTTGCCCTCTATAGCAATCAGCCCCAGCATTTT. V gene TRBV6-1 combines with J gene TRBJ1-5; D remains ambiguous. Germline CDR1 MNHNS, CDR2 SASEGT. V shed 3 bases and J shed 0 bases, with 12 bases lying between them. This CDR3 has 16 residues.

The chain carries TRBV27 and TRBJ1-4; D unclear. Germline loops: CDR1 MNHEY, CDR2 SMNVEV (reference sequence). The CDR3 has 13 amino acids. Deletions cut 1 base from V and 6 bases from J, with 6 bases between. The CDR3: CASSLWLDEKLFF. CDR3 nucleotides: TGTGCCAGCAGTTTATGGTTGGATGAAAAACTGTTTTTT.

This clonotype was counted a few times. The rearrangement uses TRBV10-2 and TRBJ1-2; 9 nucleotides agree with TRBD1. Germline V gene lookup returns CDR1 WSHSY and CDR2 SAAADI. The CDR3 runs 14 residues. The ends lost 2 bases at V and 10 bases at J; junction bases unmatched: 8. CDR3: CASSEVGTGRYYTF. The CDR3 region has the DNA TGCGCCAGCAGTGAGGTCGGGACAGGGCGGTACTACACCTTC.

The chain recombines TRBV5-1 with TRBJ2-1, with no clear D. The CDR3 is made up of 17 amino acids. V lost 0 bases, J lost 5 bases, and 18 bases lay in between. Germline-derived CDR1 and CDR2 are SGHRS and YFSETQ. CDR3: CASSLDFSSFANNEQFF. CDR3 DNA: TGCGCCAGCAGCTTGGATTTTAGTTCTTTCGCCAACAATGAGCAGTTCTTC.

The V and J genes are TRBV2 and TRBJ2-3; tentatively, D is TRBD2 (5 bases). CDR1 SNHLY and CDR2 FYNNEI come from the germline V gene. The CDR3 loop spans 15 amino acids. V shed 6 bases and J shed 2 bases, with 15 bases lying between them. The CDR3 loop is CASRALASATDTQYF. The CDR3 DNA reads TGTGCCAGCAGAGCGCTAGCTTCCGCCACAGATACGCAGTATTTT.

This clonotype has a handful of counts. The J gene is TRBJ2-5, the V gene TRBV9; D possibly corresponds to TRBD2 (6 bases). Per germline, CDR1 SGDLS and CDR2 YYNGEE. The CDR3 consists of 14 residues. V was clipped by 4 bases and J by 4 bases, with 14 bases between them. CDR3 residues: CASSPSGGGETQYF. DNA of the CDR3: TGTGCCAGCAGCCCCTCTGGGGGAGGAGAGACCCAGTACTTC.

V and J are TRBV20-1 and TRBJ1-2; D not resolved. Germline V CDR1 and CDR2: DFQATT, SNEGSKA (reference sequence). V lost 6 bases, J lost 4 bases, and 12 bases lay in between. This CDR3 has 12 amino acids. CDR3 DNA: TGCAGTGCCCATAGTTATCCCTATGGCTACACCTTC. Protein: CSAHSYPYGYTF.

This clonotype was picked up a small number of times. The J gene is TRBJ2-5, the V gene TRBV6-1, with D tentatively TRBD1 (6 bases). Germline V gene data show CDR1 as MNHNS and CDR2 as SASEGT. Trimming took 10 bases from V and 5 from J, leaving 20 bases between them. This CDR3 has 14 residues. DNA for the CDR3: TGTGCCACCACAGGGACCCAGTGGCGGGAGACCCAGTACTTC. This translates into CATTGTQWRETQYF.

This chain links TRBV20-1 with TRBJ1-1; the match to TRBD1 covers 7 bases. The CDR3 runs 13 residues. J lost 9 bases, V lost 1 base, and 8 bases had no gene match. Germline V lookup: CDR1 DFQATT, CDR2 SNEGSKA (reference sequence). This chain's CDR3 is CSARGVQGYKAFF. The CDR3 nucleotides are TGCAGTGCTAGAGGGGTACAGGGGTACAAAGCTTTCTTT.

This clonotype has more than one count but fewer than ten. The chain links TRBV28 to TRBJ2-5, with D possibly TRBD1 on 6 matching bases. The DNA end is more similar to TRBJ2-7, so the J call may be wrong. This CDR3 has 15 residues. Germline loops: CDR1 MDHEN, CDR2 SYDVKM. This CDR3 reads CASSFGGDPPYEQYF. Here the CDR3 DNA reads TGTGCCAGCAGTTTTGGGGGCGATCCTCCGTACGAGCAGTACTTC.

This clonotype was seen only a few times. V and J are TRBV3-1 and TRBJ2-1; 12 nucleotides match TRBD2. This CDR3 is built from 17 residues. Germline values: CDR1 LGHDT, CDR2 YNNKEL (reference sequence). J lost 4 bases, V lost 4 bases, and 8 bases had no gene match. The CDR3 nucleotides read TGTGCCAGCAGCCTCCCGCTAGCGGGGGGGATTTACAATGAGCAGTTCTTC. Protein: CASSLPLAGGIYNEQFF.

The rearrangement joins TRBV6-1 to TRBJ1-2; 7 bases match TRBD1. Germline CDR1 MNHNS, CDR2 SASEGT. The length of the CDR3 is 15 residues. With V trimmed by 1 base and J by 2 bases, 4 bases remained unmatched. Written as DNA, the CDR3 is TGTGCCAGCAGTGAAGATGGGACAGCAAACTATGGCTACACCTTC. Translating it yields CASSEDGTANYGYTF.